The 30 T cell receptor beta chains below were found in one sample sequenced in a study of blood T cell repertoires in COVID-19. Method: immunoSEQ multiplex PCR; TCRdb's copy keeps in-frame clones and lacks some. The sample has roughly 220,000 clones, 80% to 90% seen once. Sequenced material: PBMCs or T cells enriched from blood (not recorded which). The receptors derive from a woman between 18 and 29 years old in a cohort exposed to, infected with or recovered from COVID-19 (not recorded which).

This chain links TRBV5-4 with TRBJ2-1; 13 nucleotides align to TRBD2. Germline V gene sequence: CDR1 SGHNT, CDR2 YYREEE (reference sequence). This CDR3 has 14 residues. Trimming removed 4 bases from V and 7 bases from J; junction bases left unmatched: 2. Here the CDR3 DNA reads TGTGCCAGCAGCCCGGGACTAGCGGGGAATGAGCAGTTCTTC. It is translated as CASSPGLAGNEQFF.

V gene TRBV5-1 combines with J gene TRBJ2-1; D is possibly TRBD2 (5 bases). The CDR3 loop spans 13 amino acids. Germline CDR1 is SGHRS and CDR2 is YFSETQ. V was clipped by 4 bases and J by 4 bases, with 9 bases between them. CDR3 region: CASSSGSYNEQFF. As DNA, the CDR3 is TGCGCCAGCAGCAGCGGCAGTTACAATGAGCAGTTCTTC.

This chain joins TRBV2 and TRBJ2-7; 7 nucleotides match TRBD1. V lost 4 bases to trimming and J lost 5 bases; unmatched junction nucleotides: 8. Germline CDR1 and CDR2: SNHLY and FYNNEI. The CDR3 runs to 14 residues. CDR3 bases: TGTGCCAGCAGTGGACAGGGCAATTGGGACGAGCAGTACTTC. It is translated as CASSGQGNWDEQYF.

The chain combines TRBV7-9 with TRBJ1-5, with D possibly being TRBD1 (6 bases). CDR1 is SEHNR and CDR2 is FQNEAQ in the germline V gene (reference sequence). The CDR3 length is 18 residues. The V end was cut by 6 bases, the J end by 0 bases, with 21 bases between. CDR3 DNA: TGTGCCAGCAGGCTGATGGGGTCCGGGACACATAGCAATCAGCCCCAGCATTTT. It translates to CASRLMGSGTHSNQPQHF.

This clone was counted a single time. The chain employs TRBV24-1 and TRBJ2-1; 14 nucleotides agree with TRBD2. V lost 3 bases and J lost 0; bases outside the gene matches: 3. The CDR3 consists of 18 residues. Germline CDR1 and CDR2: KGHDR and SFDVKD. CDR3 protein: CATSDLGTSGSSYNEQFF. The CDR3 nucleotides are TGTGCCACCAGTGATCTGGGGACTAGCGGGAGCTCCTACAATGAGCAGTTCTTC.

The gene calls are TRBV27 and TRBJ1-5, with TRBD1 as a possible D gene (6 bases). Trimming removed 4 bases from V and 0 bases from J, with 19 bases in between. Germline V gene data show CDR1 as MNHEY and CDR2 as SMNVEV (reference sequence). The CDR3 consists of 18 residues. The CDR3 loop is CASSSRGPWTDSNQPQHF. Written as DNA, the CDR3 is TGTGCCAGCAGTTCTCGGGGACCGTGGACAGATAGCAATCAGCCCCAGCATTTT.

Only one count was recorded for this clone. The chain couples TRBV2 to TRBJ1-5; D uncertain. This CDR3 is 14 amino acids long. The germline V gene encodes CDR1 SNHLY and CDR2 FYNNEI. V lost 6 bases, J lost 7 bases, and 16 bases lay in between. As DNA, the CDR3 is TGTGCCAGCAGCGCATCCGATCGGGGACAGCCCCAGCATTTT. As protein: CASSASDRGQPQHF.

This chain uses TRBV4-2 with TRBJ1-4; D not resolved. Trimming removed 0 bases at V and 4 bases at J, with 15 bases between. Per the germline V gene, CDR1 is LGHNA and CDR2 is YNFKEQ. The CDR3 contains 17 residues. CDR3 DNA sequence: TGTGCCAGCAGCCAAGAGGGTTCGGGAGGCCTTAATGAAAAACTGTTTTTT. Encoded protein: CASSQEGSGGLNEKLFF.

V and J are TRBV3-1 (or the pseudogene TRBV3-2) and TRBJ2-1; 7 positions match TRBD1. V lost 2 bases, J lost 3 bases, and 4 bases stayed unmatched. This CDR3 region has 15 residues. CDR1 is LGHDT and CDR2 is YNNKEL in the germline V gene (reference sequence). As DNA, the CDR3 is TGTGCCAGCAGCCAAAGAGGGGACAGCTACAATGAGCAGTTCTTC. It codes for CASSQRGDSYNEQFF.

V and J are TRBV12-5 and TRBJ1-5; D perhaps matches TRBD1 (5 bases). The CDR3 runs 15 residues. V was shortened by 8 bases and J by 1 base, with 15 bases between the two germline ends. CDR1 and CDR2 (germline): LGHNT, FRNRAP. CDR3 residues: CASPGRGRSNQPQHF. Written as DNA, the CDR3 is TGTGCTAGTCCGGGGCGGGGCCGAAGCAATCAGCCCCAGCATTTT.

The chain couples TRBV19 to TRBJ2-5; TRBD1 aligns across 8 bases. Per the germline V gene, CDR1 is LNHDA and CDR2 is SQIVND (reference sequence). This CDR3 region has 16 residues. V was pared by 1 base and J by 5 bases, with 9 bases of the junction left unmatched. The CDR3 region has the DNA TGTGCCAGTAGTATAGGGACAGGGTGGGGCATTGAGACCCAGTACTTC. As protein: CASSIGTGWGIETQYF.

This chain connects TRBV5-8 to TRBJ2-1, with TRBD2 as a possible D gene (6 bases). Trimming took 0 bases from V and 4 from J, leaving 23 bases between them. Germline CDR1 is SGHTS and CDR2 is YDEGEE. CDR3 length equals 19 residues. The chain's CDR3 is CASSLEAGSNAEVYNEQFF. CDR3 bases: TGTGCCAGCAGCTTGGAGGCGGGAAGTAATGCTGAGGTTTACAATGAGCAGTTCTTC.

The rearrangement links TRBV6-1 to TRBJ1-4; a possible D gene is TRBD1 (6 bases). Germline assignment: CDR1 MNHNS and CDR2 SASEGT. The CDR3 consists of 12 residues. V gave up 3 bases and J gave up 7 bases, with 6 bases separating them. DNA of the CDR3: TGTGCCAGCAGTGACAGGGGTGAAAAACTGTTTTTT. Its protein product is CASSDRGEKLFF.

The chain uses TRBV18 and TRBJ1-4; the D is unclear. Trimming left V 4 bases short and J 0 bases short, with 3 bases between. The CDR3 totals 13 residues. CDR1 is KGHSH and CDR2 is LQKENI in the germline V gene. The chain's CDR3 is CASSRATNEKLFF. The CDR3 DNA reads TGTGCCAGCTCACGAGCAACTAATGAAAAACTGTTTTTT.

This clone has just one count. The rearrangement links TRBV12-3 or TRBV12-4 to TRBJ1-2, with D possibly TRBD1 on 5 matching bases. The CDR3 consists of 11 residues. Trimming cost V 1 base and J 8 bases, with 5 bases left between them. The CDR3 region is CASSLGGGYTF. DNA for the CDR3: TGTGCCAGCAGTTTAGGGGGCGGCTACACCTTC.

The chain is built from TRBV5-8 and TRBJ2-1; 10 bases are a match to TRBD2. Unmatched junction bases numbered 2, after V lost 4 bases and J lost 1 base. The CDR3 contains 15 residues. The germline CDR1 and CDR2 sequences are SGHTS and YDEGEE. CDR3 loop: CASSGAGGSYNEQFF. The CDR3 DNA sequence: TGTGCCAGCAGCGGAGCGGGAGGGTCCTACAATGAGCAGTTCTTC.

This chain links TRBV5-5 with TRBJ1-6; 7 positions agree with TRBD1. The ends lost 4 bases at V and 4 bases at J; junction bases unmatched: 11. CDR3 length equals 17 residues. Germline V gene lookup returns CDR1 SGHKS and CDR2 YYEKEE (reference sequence). The CDR3 sequence is CASSPLAGTVYNSPLHF. In nucleotides, the CDR3 is TGTGCCAGCAGCCCACTAGCGGGGACAGTGTATAATTCACCCCTCCACTTT. Together with reference TRBV5-5 and TRBJ1-6, the CDR3 gives the full variable domain: DAGVTQSPTHLIKTRGQQVTLRCSPISGHKSVSWYQQVLGQGPQFIFQYYEKEERGRGNFPDRFSARQFPNYSSELNVNALLLGDSALYLCASSPLAGTVYNSPLHFGNGTRLTVT.

This chain links TRBV18 with TRBJ2-3, with 7 nucleotides matching TRBD2. There are 15 residues in the CDR3. After removal of 6 bases from V and 4 bases from J, the junction contained 10 bases not matched to a gene. Germline V gene sequence: CDR1 KGHSH, CDR2 LQKENI. CDR3 DNA: TGTGCCAGCTCTCCCAGCTCGGGAGGCCCAGATACGCAGTATTTT. Translating it yields CASSPSSGGPDTQYF.

The rearrangement links TRBV6-5 to TRBJ1-2; tentatively, D is TRBD1 (6 bases). Germline assignment: CDR1 MNHEY and CDR2 SVGAGI. V lost 6 bases to trimming and J lost 3 bases, with 17 bases between them. The CDR3 runs to 15 residues. The CDR3 region has the DNA TGTGCCAGCAGCCAAGGGGGGGCCACCCACTATGGCTACACCTTC. It is translated as CASSQGGATHYGYTF.

This rearrangement joins TRBV28 to TRBJ2-5; D not certain. The CDR3 has 14 amino acids. The V and J ends lost 2 bases and 0 bases respectively, with 7 bases between them. From germline, CDR1 is MDHEN and CDR2 SYDVKM. For the CDR3, the DNA is TGTGCCAGCAGTTTAGGGCGACACCAAGAGACCCAGTACTTC. It encodes CASSLGRHQETQYF.

The chain couples TRBV21-1 to TRBJ2-7; no DNA check was done on the table's D call, TRBD1. TRBV21-1 is tagged as a pseudogene. CDR3 length equals 15 residues. CDR3 sequence: CASTLSRQGDYEQYF. Written as DNA, the CDR3 is TGTGCCAGCACGCTATCGAGACAGGGGGACTACGAGCAGTACTTC.

V usage is TRBV12-3 or TRBV12-4 and J usage is TRBJ1-2, with D possibly matching TRBD1 (5 bases). CDR3 length: 13 residues. V lost 6 bases to trimming and J lost 4 bases, with 12 bases between them. The CDR3 loop reads CASSRGHTYGYTF. The CDR3 region has the DNA TGTGCCAGCAGCCGAGGACATACCTATGGCTACACCTTC.

The chain has TRBV7-3 and TRBJ1-2; D ambiguous. This CDR3 has 14 residues. V was clipped by 0 bases and J by 4 bases, with 9 bases between them. Looked up from germline, CDR1 is SGHTA and CDR2 is FQGTGA. The CDR3 nucleotides read TGTGCCAGCAGCTTAACCCATGAGGGCTATGGCTACACCTTC. It yields the protein CASSLTHEGYGYTF.

V and J are TRBV25-1 and TRBJ2-7, with D possibly TRBD1 on 6 matching bases. Per germline, CDR1 MGHDK and CDR2 SYGVNS. There are 14 residues in the CDR3. The V end lost 3 bases, the J end lost 7 bases, and 16 bases lay between the germline ends. CDR3 sequence (DNA): TGTGCCAGCAGTGACCTCCCGACAGGAGGAGAGCAGTACTTC. It translates to CASSDLPTGGEQYF.

To note about this clone: Different DNA sequences within this sample yield the same CDR3. The chain joins TRBV6-5 to TRBJ1-5; possibly TRBD1 for D (5 bases). Germline assignment: CDR1 MNHEY and CDR2 SVGAGI. Trimming stripped 5 bases from V and 4 bases from J, with 9 bases between. CDR3 size: 13 residues. The CDR3 region is CASSPGGNQPQHF. CDR3 nucleotide sequence: TGTGCCAGCAGTCCGGGGGGGAATCAGCCCCAGCATTTT.

The V and J genes are TRBV7-2 and TRBJ1-3, with a weak D call TRBD1 (6 bases). The CDR3 length is 15 residues. V lost 2 bases and J 2 bases, leaving 10 bases between the germline ends. Germline-derived CDR1 and CDR2 are SGHTA and FQGNSA. The CDR3 protein is CASSLRAGAGNTIYF. In nucleotides, the CDR3 is TGTGCCAGCAGCTTAAGGGCAGGGGCTGGAAACACCATATATTTT.

The rearrangement links TRBV4-1 to TRBJ2-5, with D perhaps TRBD2 (5 bases). In germline, CDR1 is MGHRA, CDR2 YSYEKL. V was shortened by 0 bases and J by 3 bases, with 5 bases between the two germline ends. The CDR3 has 13 amino acids. This CDR3 reads CASSQDGEETQYF. As DNA, the CDR3 is TGCGCCAGCAGCCAAGACGGGGAAGAGACCCAGTACTTC.

V usage is TRBV11-2 and J usage is TRBJ1-4; 7 bases map to TRBD1. J was trimmed by 2 bases and V by 2 bases; bases with no gene match: 2. Per the germline V gene, CDR1 is SGHAT and CDR2 is FQNNGV. The CDR3 has 15 residues. This chain's CDR3 is CASSLMGQTNEKLFF. CDR3 sequence (DNA): TGTGCCAGCAGCTTAATGGGACAGACTAATGAAAAACTGTTTTTT.

The V gene is TRBV11-3, the J gene TRBJ2-1, with TRBD2 as a possible D gene (5 bases). The germline V gene has CDR1 SGHNT and CDR2 YENEEA. The CDR3 contains 15 residues. Trimming pared 0 bases from V and 9 bases from J, leaving 15 bases between. CDR3 DNA sequence: TGTGCCAGCAGCTTAGATAGCGACCTTTTGAGTGAGCAGTTCTTC. Translating it yields CASSLDSDLLSEQFF.

This rearrangement joins TRBV19 to TRBJ1-2; TRBD1 agrees at 10 bases. Germline V gene sequence: CDR1 LNHDA, CDR2 SQIVND (reference sequence). With V trimmed by 5 bases and J by 1 base, 7 bases remained unmatched. CDR3 size: 16 residues. The CDR3 sequence: CASSLPRDRGNYGYTF. CDR3 bases: TGTGCCAGTAGTTTGCCGAGGGACAGGGGTAACTATGGCTACACCTTC.